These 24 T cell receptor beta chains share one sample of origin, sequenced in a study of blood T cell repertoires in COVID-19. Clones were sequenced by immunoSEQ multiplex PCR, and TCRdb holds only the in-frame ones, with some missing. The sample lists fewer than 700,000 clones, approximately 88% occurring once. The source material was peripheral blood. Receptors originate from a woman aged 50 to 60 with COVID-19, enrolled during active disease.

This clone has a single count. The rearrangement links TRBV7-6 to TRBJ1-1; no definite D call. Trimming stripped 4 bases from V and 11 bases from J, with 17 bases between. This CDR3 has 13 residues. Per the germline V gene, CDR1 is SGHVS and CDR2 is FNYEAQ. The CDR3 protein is CASSSGLTDTAFF. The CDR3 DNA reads TGTGCCAGCAGCTCGGGTTTAACGGATACGGCTTTCTTT.

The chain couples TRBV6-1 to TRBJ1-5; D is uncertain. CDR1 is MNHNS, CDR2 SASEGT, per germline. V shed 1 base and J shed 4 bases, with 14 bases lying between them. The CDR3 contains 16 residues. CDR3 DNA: TGTGCCAGCAGTGAAGGGGCGGGAATTATAAATCAGCCCCAGCATTTT. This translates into CASSEGAGIINQPQHF.

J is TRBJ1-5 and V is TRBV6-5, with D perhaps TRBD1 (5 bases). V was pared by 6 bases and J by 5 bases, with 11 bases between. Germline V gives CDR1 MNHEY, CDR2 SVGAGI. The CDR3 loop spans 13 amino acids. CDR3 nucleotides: TGTGCCAGCAGCTCAGGGATTTATCAGCCCCAGCATTTT. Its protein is CASSSGIYQPQHF.

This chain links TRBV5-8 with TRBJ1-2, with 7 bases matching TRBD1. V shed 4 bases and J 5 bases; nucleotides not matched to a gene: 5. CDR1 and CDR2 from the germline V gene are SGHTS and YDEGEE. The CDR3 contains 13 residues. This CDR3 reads CASSRGQKYGYTF. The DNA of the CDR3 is TGTGCCAGCAGCCGGGGACAGAAATATGGCTACACCTTC.

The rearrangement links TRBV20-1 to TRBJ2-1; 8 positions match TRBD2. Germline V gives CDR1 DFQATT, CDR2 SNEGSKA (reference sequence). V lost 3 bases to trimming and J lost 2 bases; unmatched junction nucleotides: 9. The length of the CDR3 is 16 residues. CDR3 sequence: CSASRRGGLPYNEQFF. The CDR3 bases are TGCAGTGCTAGTCGTCGGGGGGGGCTCCCCTACAATGAGCAGTTCTTC.

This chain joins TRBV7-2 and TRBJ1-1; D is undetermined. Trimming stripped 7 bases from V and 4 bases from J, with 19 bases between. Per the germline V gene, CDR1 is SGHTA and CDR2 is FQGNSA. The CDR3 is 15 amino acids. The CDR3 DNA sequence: TGTGCCAGCACCCTAAGTAGTGGGAGAGGCACTGAAGCTTTCTTT. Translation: CASTLSSGRGTEAFF.

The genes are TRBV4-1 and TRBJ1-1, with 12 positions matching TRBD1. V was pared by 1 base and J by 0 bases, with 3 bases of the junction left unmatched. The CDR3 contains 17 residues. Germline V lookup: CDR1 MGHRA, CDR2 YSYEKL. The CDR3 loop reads CASSQGGQGAMNTEAFF. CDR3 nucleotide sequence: TGCGCCAGCAGCCAAGGGGGACAGGGGGCGATGAACACTGAAGCTTTCTTT.

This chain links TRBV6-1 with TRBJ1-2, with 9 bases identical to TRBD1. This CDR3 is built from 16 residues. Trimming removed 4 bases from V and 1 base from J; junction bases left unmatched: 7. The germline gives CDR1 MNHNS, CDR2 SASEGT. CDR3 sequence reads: CASSGDRANINYGYTF. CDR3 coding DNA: TGTGCCAGCAGTGGGGACAGGGCGAATATTAACTATGGCTACACCTTC.

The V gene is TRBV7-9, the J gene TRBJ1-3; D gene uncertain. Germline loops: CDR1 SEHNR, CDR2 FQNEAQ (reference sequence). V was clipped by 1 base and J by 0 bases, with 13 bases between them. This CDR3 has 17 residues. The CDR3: CASSLGIGLFSGNTIYF. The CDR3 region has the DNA TGTGCCAGCAGCTTAGGGATTGGACTGTTCTCTGGAAACACCATATATTTT.

The CDR3 DNA is TGTGCCAGCAGTTCAAGGGGGACGGGGAACACTGAAGCTTTCTTT. Its translation: CASSSRGTGNTEAFF. This sequence joins TRBV11-2 and TRBJ1-1, with D possibly being TRBD1 (6 bases). There are 15 residues in the CDR3. The germline CDR1 and CDR2 sequences are SGHAT and FQNNGV. Trimming left V 6 bases short and J 1 base short, with 15 bases between.

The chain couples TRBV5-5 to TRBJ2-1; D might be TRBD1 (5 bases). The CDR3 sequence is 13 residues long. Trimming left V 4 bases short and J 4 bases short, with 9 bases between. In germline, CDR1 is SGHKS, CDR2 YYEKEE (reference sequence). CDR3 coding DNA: TGTGCCAGCAGCGTGACAGATTACAATGAGCAGTTCTTC. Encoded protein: CASSVTDYNEQFF.

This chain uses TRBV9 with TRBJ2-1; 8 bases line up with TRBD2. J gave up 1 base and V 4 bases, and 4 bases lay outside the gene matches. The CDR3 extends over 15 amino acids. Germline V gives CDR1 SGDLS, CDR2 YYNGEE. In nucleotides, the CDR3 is TGTGCCAGCAGCCCCGGGGGGGGTTCCTACAATGAGCAGTTCTTC. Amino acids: CASSPGGGSYNEQFF.

CDR3 in DNA: TGTGCCAGCAGTACTAGCGGGGGGGTATCAGATACGCAGTATTTT. This encodes CASSTSGGVSDTQYF. The genes are TRBV6-5 and TRBJ2-3; 13 nucleotides match TRBD2. CDR1 is MNHEY and CDR2 is SVGAGI in the germline V gene. The CDR3 has 15 amino acids. V was pared by 5 bases and J by 4 bases, with 3 bases of the junction left unmatched.

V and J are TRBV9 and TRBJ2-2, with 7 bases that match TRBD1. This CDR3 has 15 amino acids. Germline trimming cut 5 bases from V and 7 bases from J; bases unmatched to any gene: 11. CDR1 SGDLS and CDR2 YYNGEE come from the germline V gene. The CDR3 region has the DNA TGTGCCAGCAGGGGAACGGACAGGAGGAGCGGGGAGCTGTTTTTT. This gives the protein CASRGTDRRSGELFF.

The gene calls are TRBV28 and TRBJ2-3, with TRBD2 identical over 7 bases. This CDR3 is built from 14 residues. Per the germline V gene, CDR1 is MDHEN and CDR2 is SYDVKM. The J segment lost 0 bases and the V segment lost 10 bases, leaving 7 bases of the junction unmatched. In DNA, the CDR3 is TGTGCCACATGGGGGGGTGCTAGCACAGATACGCAGTATTTT. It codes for CATWGGASTDTQYF.

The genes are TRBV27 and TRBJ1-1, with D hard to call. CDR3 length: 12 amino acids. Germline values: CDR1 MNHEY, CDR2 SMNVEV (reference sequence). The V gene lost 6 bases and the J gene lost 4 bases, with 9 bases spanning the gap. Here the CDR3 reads CASRGGPTEAFF. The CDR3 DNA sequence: TGTGCCAGCAGGGGAGGGCCCACTGAAGCTTTCTTT.

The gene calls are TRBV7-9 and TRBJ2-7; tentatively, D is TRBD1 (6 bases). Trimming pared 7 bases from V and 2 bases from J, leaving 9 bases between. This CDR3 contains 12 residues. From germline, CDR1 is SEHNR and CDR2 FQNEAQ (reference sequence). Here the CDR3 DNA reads TGTGCCAGCAACACAGGGACCTACGAGCAGTACTTC. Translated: CASNTGTYEQYF.

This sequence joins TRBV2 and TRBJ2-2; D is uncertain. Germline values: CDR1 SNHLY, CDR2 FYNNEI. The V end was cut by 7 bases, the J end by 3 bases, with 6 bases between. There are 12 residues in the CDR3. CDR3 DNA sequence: TGTGCCAGCATATCCGACACCGGGGAGCTGTTTTTT. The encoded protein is CASISDTGELFF.

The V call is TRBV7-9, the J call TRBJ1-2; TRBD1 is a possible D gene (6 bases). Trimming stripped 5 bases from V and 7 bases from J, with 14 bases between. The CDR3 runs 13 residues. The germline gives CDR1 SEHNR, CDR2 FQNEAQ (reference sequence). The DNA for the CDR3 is TGTGCCAGCAGCCCAGCAGGGGCGGGTGGCTACACCTTC. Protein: CASSPAGAGGYTF.

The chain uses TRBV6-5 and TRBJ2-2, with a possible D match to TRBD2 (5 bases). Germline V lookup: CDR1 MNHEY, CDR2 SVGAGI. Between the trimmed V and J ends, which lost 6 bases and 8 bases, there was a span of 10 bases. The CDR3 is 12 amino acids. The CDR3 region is CASRRGAGELFF. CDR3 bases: TGTGCCAGCAGACGGGGAGCAGGGGAGCTGTTTTTT.

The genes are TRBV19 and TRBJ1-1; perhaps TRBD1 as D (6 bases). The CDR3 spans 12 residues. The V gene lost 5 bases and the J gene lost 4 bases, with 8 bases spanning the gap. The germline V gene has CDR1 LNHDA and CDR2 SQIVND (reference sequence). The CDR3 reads CASSQGSTEAFF. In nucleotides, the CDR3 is TGTGCCAGTAGTCAGGGGAGCACTGAAGCTTTCTTT.

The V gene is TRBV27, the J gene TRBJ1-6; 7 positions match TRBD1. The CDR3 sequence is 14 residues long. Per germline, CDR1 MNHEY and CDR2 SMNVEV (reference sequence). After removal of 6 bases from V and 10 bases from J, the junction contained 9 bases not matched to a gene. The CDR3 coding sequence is TGTGCCAGCAGCCACCAGGGGGGCGGCTCACCCCTCCACTTT. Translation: CASSHQGGGSPLHF.

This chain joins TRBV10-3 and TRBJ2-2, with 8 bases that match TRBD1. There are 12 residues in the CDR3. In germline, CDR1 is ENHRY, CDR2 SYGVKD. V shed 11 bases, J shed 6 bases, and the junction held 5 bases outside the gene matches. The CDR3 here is CAVLQGAGELFF. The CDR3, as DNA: TGTGCCGTCCTACAGGGGGCCGGGGAGCTGTTTTTT.

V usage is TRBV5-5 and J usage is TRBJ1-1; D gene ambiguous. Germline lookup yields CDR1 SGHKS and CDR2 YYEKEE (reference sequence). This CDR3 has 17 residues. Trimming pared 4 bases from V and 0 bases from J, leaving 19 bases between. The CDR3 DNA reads TGTGCCAGCAGCCCTAAATTGGGCTCCGATTTGAACACTGAAGCTTTCTTT. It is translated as CASSPKLGSDLNTEAFF.